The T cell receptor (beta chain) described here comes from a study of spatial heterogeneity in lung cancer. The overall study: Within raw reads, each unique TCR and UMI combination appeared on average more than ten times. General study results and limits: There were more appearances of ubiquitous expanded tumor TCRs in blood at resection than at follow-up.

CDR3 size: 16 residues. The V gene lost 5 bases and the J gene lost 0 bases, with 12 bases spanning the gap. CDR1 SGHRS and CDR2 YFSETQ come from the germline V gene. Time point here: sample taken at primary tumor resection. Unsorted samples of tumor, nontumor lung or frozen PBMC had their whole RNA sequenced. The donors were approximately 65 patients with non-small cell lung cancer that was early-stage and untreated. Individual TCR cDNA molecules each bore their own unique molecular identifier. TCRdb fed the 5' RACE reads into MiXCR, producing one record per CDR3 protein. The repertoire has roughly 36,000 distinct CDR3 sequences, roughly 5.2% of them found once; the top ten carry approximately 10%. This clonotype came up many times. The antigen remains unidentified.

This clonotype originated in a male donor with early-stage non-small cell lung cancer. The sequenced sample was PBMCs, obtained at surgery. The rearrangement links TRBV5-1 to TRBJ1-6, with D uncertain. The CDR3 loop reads CASRSGINSYNSPLHF. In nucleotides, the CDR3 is TGCGCCAGCAGAAGCGGTATTAACTCCTATAATTCACCCCTCCACTTT.